These T cell receptor beta chains were read from a single sample in a study of blood T cell repertoires in COVID-19. This table comes from immunoSEQ multiplex PCR, and its TCRdb copy is limited to in-frame clones, with some not included. The sample records about 490,000 clones, roughly 88% being singletons. Sequencing was done on a sample of peripheral blood. Receptor source: a human donor in a cohort sampled during active COVID-19. Both conserved end residues are part of each CDR3. The order of the fields is V gene, clone size, J gene, D gene, CDR3 protein, CDR3 DNA. A D gene is named only where the DNA matches it firmly. Expanded clones are given a class, and other clones once, few, many or no size at all.

TRBV19	-	TRBJ1-1	-	CASSPRGRNTEAFF	TGTGCCAGTAGCCCCAGGGGTCGGAACACTGAAGCTTTCTTT
TRBV5-1	-	TRBJ1-2	TRBD1	CASSLDRGLEGYTF	TGCGCCAGCAGCCTGGACAGGGGATTAGAGGGCTACACCTTC
TRBV27	-	TRBJ1-6	TRBD1	CASSFRDRGRNSPLHF	TGTGCCAGCAGTTTCCGGGACAGGGGGAGGAATTCACCCCTCCACTTT
TRBV27	-	TRBJ1-1	-	CASSSLQGISTEAFF	TGTGCCAGCAGTTCCTTACAGGGTATAAGCACTGAAGCTTTCTTT
TRBV6-5	-	TRBJ2-7	-	CASSPPLRGDEQYF	TGTGCCAGCAGTCCTCCCCTGCGGGGTGACGAGCAGTACTTC
TRBV3-1/TRBV3-2	once	TRBJ1-1	-	CASSPWGGLTTEAFF	TGTGCCAGCAGCCCATGGGGGGGGCTTACGACTGAAGCTTTCTTT
TRBV5-1	-	TRBJ2-5	TRBD2	CASSPRSGRETQYF	TGCGCCAGCAGCCCCCGAAGCGGGAGAGAGACCCAGTACTTC
TRBV27	-	TRBJ2-1	TRBD2	CASSLSGSSSYNEQFF	TGTGCCAGCAGTTTAAGCGGGAGTAGTTCCTACAATGAGCAGTTCTTC
TRBV7-3	few	TRBJ1-5	-	CASSVGTSPNQPQHF	TGTGCCAGCAGCGTCGGGACTTCTCCCAATCAGCCCCAGCATTTT
TRBV5-4	-	TRBJ2-6	-	CASSSYRDPGANVLTF	TGTGCCAGCAGCTCATACAGGGACCCCGGGGCCAACGTCCTGACTTTC
TRBV28	-	TRBJ1-2	-	CAGGGSYGYTF	TGTGCCGGGGGGGGTAGCTATGGCTACACCTTC
TRBV5-5	few	TRBJ1-2	TRBD1	CASSNTDRVWDGYTF	TGTGCCAGCAGCAATACGGACAGGGTCTGGGATGGCTACACCTTC
TRBV4-2	-	TRBJ2-7	TRBD2	CASSQELPGLAGGPITYEQYF	TGTGCCAGCAGCCAAGAACTCCCAGGACTAGCGGGAGGGCCGATCACCTACGAGCAGTACTTC
TRBV3-1/TRBV3-2	few	TRBJ1-1	-	CASSRGPRNTEAFF	TGTGCCAGCAGCCGCGGGCCCCGGAACACTGAAGCTTTCTTT
TRBV28	-	TRBJ1-5	-	CASIHLVPTNQPQHF	TGTGCCAGCATTCATTTGGTACCTACCAATCAGCCCCAGCATTTT
TRBV19	once	TRBJ2-7	-	CASSIPGEGEQYF	TGTGCCAGTAGTATCCCAGGGGAGGGCGAGCAGTACTTC
TRBV5-1	-	TRBJ1-4	-	CASTNQGNEKLFF	TGCGCCAGCACCAACCAGGGGAATGAAAAACTGTTTTTT
TRBV19	-	TRBJ1-4	TRBD1	CASRPGTGATNEKLFF	TGTGCCAGTAGACCGGGGACAGGGGCGACTAATGAAAAACTGTTTTTT
TRBV20-1	-	TRBJ2-3	-	CSASRAGGTDTQYF	TGCAGTGCTAGTAGAGCGGGTGGCACAGATACGCAGTATTTT
TRBV28	-	TRBJ2-1	-	CASTPSSFDEQFF	TGTGCCAGCACCCCCTCTAGCTTTGATGAGCAGTTCTTC
TRBV7-3	-	TRBJ2-2	TRBD2	CASSLLAGGPSGELFF	TGTGCCAGCAGCTTGCTAGCGGGAGGGCCCTCCGGGGAGCTGTTTTTT
TRBV15	-	TRBJ1-2	-	CATSSPAGGAYGYTF	TGTGCCACCAGCTCCCCGGCGGGAGGGGCCTATGGCTACACCTTC
TRBV2	-	TRBJ2-2	TRBD1	CASIGQGLGTGELFF	TGTGCCAGCATTGGACAGGGGTTAGGGACCGGGGAGCTGTTTTTT
TRBV4-3	-	TRBJ1-2	TRBD1	CASSQDLGGFGNYGYTF	TGCGCCAGCAGCCAAGATCTAGGGGGCTTTGGTAACTATGGCTACACCTTC
TRBV2	-	TRBJ2-1	TRBD2	CASFEAGGRDEQFF	TGTGCCAGCTTCGAAGCGGGAGGGCGAGATGAGCAGTTCTTC
TRBV27	-	TRBJ2-1	TRBD2	CASRLWSGIQYNEQFF	TGTGCCAGCAGACTCTGGAGCGGGATACAGTACAATGAGCAGTTCTTC
TRBV5-5	few	TRBJ2-5	TRBD2	CASSLKGLSETQYF	TGTGCCAGCAGCTTGAAGGGACTATCCGAGACCCAGTACTTC
TRBV10-3	-	TRBJ1-1	-	CATKGAQDTEAFF	TGTGCCACAAAAGGGGCTCAGGACACTGAAGCTTTCTTT
TRBV7-2	-	TRBJ2-3	-	CASSFVSGLLTDTQYF	TGTGCCAGCAGCTTCGTCAGCGGGCTACTCACAGATACGCAGTATTTT
TRBV15	-	TRBJ1-1	-	CATSPRTMTNTEAFF	TGTGCCACCAGCCCCCGGACAATGACGAACACTGAAGCTTTCTTT
TRBV6-1	-	TRBJ2-7	-	CASSEAAVYEQYF	TGTGCCAGCAGTGAAGCGGCAGTTTACGAGCAGTACTTC
TRBV5-1	-	TRBJ1-3	-	CASSRTGSSSGNTIYF	TGCGCCAGCTCCCGGACGGGGTCAAGCTCTGGAAACACCATATATTTT
TRBV5-1	-	TRBJ2-3	-	CASSLVEVTDTQYF	TGCGCCAGCAGCTTGGTAGAGGTCACAGATACGCAGTATTTT
TRBV21-1	-	TRBJ2-3	-	CASSKVAAVRGTQYF	TGTGCCAGCAGCAAAGTAGCTGCGGTTAGAGGTACGCAGTATTTT
TRBV7-2	few	TRBJ1-3	-	CASSLGMANSGNTIYF	TGTGCCAGCAGCTTAGGAATGGCCAACTCTGGAAACACCATATATTTT
TRBV18	-	TRBJ2-2	-	CASSWEPSIGELFF	TGTGCCAGCTCCTGGGAGCCTAGCATCGGGGAGCTGTTTTTT
TRBV5-1	-	TRBJ1-1	TRBD1	CASSLEPDRGQAFF	TGCGCCAGCAGCTTGGAGCCCGACAGGGGGCAAGCTTTCTTT
TRBV7-3	few	TRBJ2-7	-	CASSQDWSSYEQYF	TGTGCCAGCAGCCAAGACTGGAGCTCCTACGAGCAGTACTTC
TRBV27	-	TRBJ2-7	TRBD2	CASSPAAGLVSLYF	TGTGCCAGCAGTCCAGCAGCGGGACTAGTAAGTTTGTACTTC
TRBV30	-	TRBJ2-3	TRBD2	CAWSVGGDTQYF	TGTGCCTGGAGTGTGGGGGGGGATACGCAGTATTTT
TRBV25-1	-	TRBJ1-2	TRBD1	CASSEPSGTGHGYGYTF	TGTGCCAGCAGTGAGCCCTCCGGGACAGGGCATGGTTATGGCTACACCTTC
TRBV24-1	once	TRBJ1-4	-	CATSGGVVEKLFF	TGTGCCACCAGTGGGGGGGTAGTGGAAAAACTGTTTTTT
TRBV30	-	TRBJ1-5	TRBD1	CAWSSAGGADQPQHF	TGTGCCTGGAGTTCAGCAGGGGGCGCGGATCAGCCCCAGCATTTT
TRBV7-9	-	TRBJ1-1	TRBD1	CASNRDRGTEAFF	TGTGCCAGCAACCGGGACAGGGGCACTGAAGCTTTCTTT
TRBV6-5	-	TRBJ1-5	-	CGTENPGQPQHF	TGTGGCACCGAAAATCCGGGTCAGCCCCAGCATTTT
TRBV28	few	TRBJ1-2	-	CASSSISGYTF	TGTGCCAGCAGTTCCATTAGCGGCTACACCTTC
TRBV4-2	-	TRBJ1-5	-	CASSQGGGRGNNQPQHF	TGTGCCAGCAGCCAAGGGGGCGGGAGGGGCAACAATCAGCCCCAGCATTTT
TRBV7-3	few	TRBJ1-1	-	CASRYGGDTEAFF	TGTGCCAGCAGATACGGGGGGGACACTGAAGCTTTCTTT
TRBV19	-	TRBJ1-2	-	CASSKRQTDYGYTF	TGTGCCAGTAGTAAAAGACAGACAGACTATGGCTACACCTTC
TRBV4-2	few	TRBJ2-4	TRBD2	CASSPTMAGGKNIQYF	TGTGCCAGCAGCCCAACCATGGCGGGAGGGAAAAACATTCAGTACTTC
TRBV4-3	-	TRBJ2-3	TRBD2	CASSQGPPGSGTTDTQYF	TGCGCCAGCAGCCAAGGCCCCCCTGGCAGCGGGACCACAGATACGCAGTATTTT
TRBV10-3	-	TRBJ2-1	TRBD2	CATGRASGMNEQFF	TGTGCCACGGGCCGGGCTAGCGGGATGAATGAGCAGTTCTTC
TRBV10-3	-	TRBJ2-5	TRBD2	CATGLAGVQETQYF	TGTGCCACCGGACTAGCGGGAGTCCAAGAGACCCAGTACTTC
TRBV4-2	-	TRBJ2-7	-	CASSQDYRHYEQYF	TGTGCCAGCAGCCAAGACTACAGACACTACGAGCAGTACTTC